This T cell receptor (beta chain) was recovered during a study of blood T cell repertoires in COVID-19. Study information: Donors in the United States, Italy and Spain gave samples during acute or convalescent COVID-19. Nucleic acid was either cDNA or gDNA, and it came from T cells, B-cell-depleted T cells, or PBMCs.

CDR1 and CDR2 from the germline V gene are WSHSY and SAAADI. The V gene lost 3 bases and the J gene lost 5 bases, with 10 bases spanning the gap. This CDR3 has 13 amino acids. Authors' processing steps: Estimates of nucleated cell counts were drawn from the amplification of reference gene primers. Sequencing was performed with immunoSEQ multiplex PCR; in TCRdb, only in-frame clones are kept and a portion is missing. V and J calls and clone size are those listed in that table; D and trimming were worked out from the DNA. The sample has about 250,000 clones, around 82% seen once; the top ten hold approximately 4.9%.

This clonotype originated in a woman at least 80 years old with active or convalescent COVID-19. The genes are TRBV10-2 and TRBJ1-1, with a weak D call TRBD1 (6 bases). The sequencing input was peripheral blood. CDR3 region: CASSEQRGTEAFF. DNA for the CDR3: TGCGCCAGCAGTGAACAGAGGGGGACTGAAGCTTTCTTT.